This T cell receptor beta chain stems from a study of a mutant IDH1 vaccine in newly diagnosed glioma. Profiled with immunoSEQ multiplex PCR; TCRdb holds only in-frame clones, not every one. The sample holds 84,000 or so clones, about 81% seen once. The CDR3 length is 13 residues. Germline V gene lookup returns CDR1 SGHKS and CDR2 YYEKEE (reference sequence). Trimming took off 1 base at V and 1 base at J, with 6 bases between the two ends. Time point given: week 47, end of study. Vaccinated patients received 300 ug of mutant IDH1 20-mer peptide per dose, with topical imiquimod. A word on this clone: Its antigen is currently unknown.

The TCR comes from a man aged 35 to 55 with glioma. The genes are TRBV5-5 and TRBJ2-7; D is undetermined. The sequences come from PBMCs, collected from a glioma patient whose treatment included an IDH1 peptide vaccine. CDR3 bases: TGTGCCAGCAGCTTGCACAATTCCTACGAGCAGTACTTC. Translated, it gives CASSLHNSYEQYF.